The clone carrying this T cell receptor (beta chain) was counted ten times or more. The target antigen is unknown. V was shortened by 7 bases and J by 2 bases, with 11 bases between the two germline ends. The CDR3 sequence is 13 residues long. The data were taken from a study of CD8 T cells in ankylosing spondylitis. Study outcomes and limitations: Disease-linked clones were found to be CD8+ and relatively rare in peripheral blood. It appeared that ankylosing spondylitis blood was characterized by a TCR beta motif of 8 or 9 highly homologous variants.

Each TCR beta library was made by quantitative 5'-RACE that incorporated molecular barcodes. One entry per CDR3 protein, called by TCRdb with MiXCR from the 5' RACE reads. The sample includes about 540,000 distinct CDR3 sequences, roughly an eighth of them seen just once. This chain joins TRBV12-3 or TRBV12-4 and TRBJ1-2; possible D gene TRBD1, 6 bases. The receptor was isolated from a male donor with ankylosing spondylitis. Sequencing was performed on blood, either unsorted or a sorted T cell fraction (not recorded which). The DNA for the CDR3 is TGTGCCAGCACCCCGACAGGCAACTATGGCTACACCTTC. This encodes CASTPTGNYGYTF.